The entry that follows covers one T cell receptor beta chain sequence. Its antigen is not identified. Template switching added a universal primer site, and cDNA bore unique molecular identifiers. TCRdb re-called the 5' RACE reads through MiXCR, storing one row per CDR3 protein. In the table there are roughly 240,000 distinct CDR3 sequences, 7.5% of which are singletons. The entry originates in a study of identical twins. Points from the study as a whole: Reduced insertions were recorded for abundant cord blood beta clonotypes, with no such pattern in memory repertoires. In zero-insertion analyses, partial confounding could arise from invariant MAIT and iNKT cells.

The donors were all healthy and Caucasian. The same data also went into a second study, on yellow fever vaccine responses in identical twins.

This receptor was identified in a woman between 18 and 30 years old in good health. The specimen was CD8+ T cells sorted from blood.

CDR3 nucleotide sequence: TGCGCCAGCAGCCAAGAAGGGGGAGTAGATGAGCAGTACTTC. Protein: CASSQEGGVDEQYF. The chain links TRBV4-1 to TRBJ2-7; maybe TRBD1 (6 bases). Germline V gene lookup returns CDR1 MGHRA and CDR2 YSYEKL. This CDR3 contains 14 residues. Trimming shortened V by 0 bases and J by 7 bases, and 13 bases separated the two germline ends.